Sequencing of this T cell receptor beta chain was carried out in a study of OX40 agonist ivuxolimab in advanced cancers. About the study: Three dose-escalation patients had partial responses: one with hepatocellular carcinoma and two with cutaneous melanoma. Notes on the study in general: Some patients without response likewise showed low normalized clonal expansion. Individuals who were partial responders at 0.1-3.0 mg/kg had clonal expansion that ranked among the lowest.

Clones were sequenced by immunoSEQ multiplex PCR, and TCRdb holds only the in-frame ones, with some missing. The table shows about 86,000 clones, with less than 95% occurring only once. Blood specimens came from baseline, cycle 4 day 1, and cycle 7 day 1. Germline V gene sequence: CDR1 LGHNA, CDR2 YNFKEQ. Trimming left V 1 base short and J 0 bases short, with 12 bases between. The CDR3 is 16 residues long. As for this clone: Its specificity is not known.

Specimen: CD4+ or CD8+ T cells sorted from blood, collected in a trial of the OX40 agonist ivuxolimab. The chain is built from TRBV4-2 and TRBJ1-1; possible D gene TRBD1, 5 bases. The sequence was obtained from an adult with an advanced solid tumor such as melanoma, head and neck, liver or kidney cancer. The CDR3 reads CASSQVGGALNTEAFF. The CDR3 DNA reads as TGTGCCAGCAGCCAAGTTGGAGGGGCACTGAACACTGAAGCTTTCTTT.